The sequence of this T cell receptor (beta chain) was determined in a study of blood T cell repertoires in COVID-19. Under the authors' procedure: Nucleated cell counts were estimated from reference gene primer amplification. Method: immunoSEQ multiplex PCR; TCRdb's copy keeps in-frame clones and lacks some. The V and J calls and clone size come from that table; D and trimming were worked out from the DNA. The table includes 240,000 or so clones, 88% detected once. Trimming pared 3 bases from V and 4 bases from J, leaving 8 bases between. This CDR3 is 13 amino acids long. Germline-derived CDR1 and CDR2 are KGHDR and SFDVKD.

What was sequenced was peripheral blood. This receptor was taken from a young woman with acute or convalescent COVID-19. The genes are TRBV24-1 and TRBJ1-1; D uncertain. CDR3 coding DNA: TGTGCCACCAGTGATGGGGAGGTCACTGAAGCTTTCTTT. As protein: CATSDGEVTEAFF.